Listed here is a single T cell receptor beta chain. The table lists this clonotype with many counts. Its binding antigen is unknown. The record has no base qualities; no much larger clone is one base away. Receptor libraries were prepared by 5' RACE. TCRdb lists the instrument as NextSeq 500. To correct for sequencing error and PCR bias, the TCR library protocol tagged individual cDNA molecules with unique molecular identifiers. Both TCR alpha and beta chains were sequenced, and tight co-correlation was observed between alpha and beta sequence abundances in each sample. From the authors' description of their analysis: Decombinator V4 was used to annotate TCR sequences for V gene, J gene and CDR3. Expanded TCRs were defined as changing significantly between any two time points under a Poisson model with p below 0.0001. TCR abundances were normalised to the total number of TCRs sequenced per sample and expressed as counts per million. TRAV1-2 paired with TRAJ12, TRAJ20 or TRAJ33 defined MAIT TCRs, while TRAV10 paired with TRAJ18 defined iNKT TCRs. A search of VDJdb, accessed on 1 November 2021, was run for TCRs annotated to CMV, EBV and SARS-CoV-2, with TCRs annotated for multiple antigens excluded. TCRdb handled the public reads itself, with Q25 trimming in fastp and clone calling in MiXCR, and kept productive beta chains. Rows are combined by CDR3 protein, so each entry shows the most common genes and DNA. The V and J calls follow TCRdb's processing rather than the paper's. The sample table holds 55,000 to 65,000 distinct CDR3 sequences, of which about a tenth were seen once. The biggest ten clones account for 1.5% to 2% of the sample.

This entry is derived from a study of early T cells in non-severe SARS-CoV-2 infection (dated by TCRdb to 2020 to 2022). Background on the whole study: Because TCR sequencing was done on bulk RNA from unsorted whole blood, the alpha and beta chains could not be paired. The research as a whole found: VDJdb matching was skewed toward anti-spike CD8 responses, so virus-specific expansions were likely underestimated and private and CD4 specificities were missed.

At the junction V is shortened by 5 bases and J by 6 bases; bases outside the gene matches: 11. From the cysteine through the phenylalanine, the CDR3 covers 16 amino acids. Kept here is only the CDR3 DNA, which spans 48 bases and is read in frame from base 1. From a lookup of the germline V gene, CDR1 and CDR2 are SGHAT and FQNNGV. A case-control design nested within a healthcare worker cohort in London, UK, was used, with weekly nasopharyngeal swab PCR tests and blood sampling performed. Healthcare workers were recruited during the week of the UK lockdown, between 23 and 31 March 2020, and followed weekly for up to 16 weeks.

The TCR comes from an adult who was a healthcare worker with PCR-confirmed SARS-CoV-2 infection or an uninfected control (not recorded which). This receptor chain uses TRBV11-2 and TRBJ2-1, with TRBD2 identical over 9 junction bases. The sample comprised whole blood. CDR3 loop: CASSPRSGGTFNEQFF. The DNA sequence is TGTGCCAGCAGCCCCCGTAGCGGGGGAACATTCAATGAGCAGTTCTTC.